In its sample, the clone carrying this T cell receptor (beta chain) was seen many times. Its antigen is currently unknown. This sample was included in a study of CD8 T cells in ankylosing spondylitis. Study-wide points: Past studies reported some motif variants in reactive arthritis synovial fluid and blood.

Between the trimmed V and J ends, which lost 7 bases and 5 bases, there was a span of 12 bases. Germline CDR1 is SQVTM and CDR2 is ANQGSEA. The length of the CDR3 is 12 residues. Via MiXCR, TCRdb re-called the 5' RACE reads, giving one row per CDR3 protein. The sample carries 150,000 to 200,000 distinct CDR3 sequences, 15% to 20% recorded once. The J gene is TRBJ2-1, the V gene TRBV29-1; D remains ambiguous. The clonotype comes from a male donor aged 10-29 years with ankylosing spondylitis or in good health (not recorded which). Sequenced sample: blood, either unsorted or a sorted T cell fraction (not recorded which). Here the CDR3 reads CSAGVGDNEQFF. The CDR3 DNA is TGCAGCGCTGGGGTGGGTGACAATGAGCAGTTCTTC.